Reported below is one T cell receptor (beta chain). The antigen it recognizes is unknown. Per-base quality was not reported, and no clone a single base away is much larger than it. The method was the immunoSEQ multiplex PCR assay. A mixture of 60 forward primers for TCR Vbeta segments and 13 reverse primers for TCR Jbeta segments was used in the multiplex PCR. The CDR3 region of rearranged TCR beta genes was amplified from genomic DNA by a multiplex PCR assay. The Illumina HiSeq System was used to sequence the amplified TCR beta libraries as 87-base-pair reads. As for how the authors treated the data: A later analysis tallied tens of millions of unique TCR beta chains across the 660 or so repertoires, and approximately 12 million of those chains were shared by two or more donors. To remove PCR and sequencing errors, raw reads were error-corrected and collapsed into unique sequences using a nearest-neighbor algorithm that merged closely related sequences. Alignment of CDR3 sequences to IMGT reference sequences was used to assign V, D and J gene segments. Each retained sequence needed at least a six-nucleotide match to both a V gene segment and a J gene segment. Rearrangements were called productive when the CDR3 lacked stop codons and stayed in frame with V and J; all others were non-productive. CDR3 was defined according to IMGT convention as the region running from the second conserved V-encoded cysteine to the conserved J-encoded phenylalanine. In an earlier analysis of just under 600 of the donors, sequences lacking an unambiguous match to a single V gene segment were excluded. In an earlier analysis of around 590 of the donors, a V segment was called functional when productive rearrangements were above 56.7%, and segregating when the standard deviation between donors exceeded 5%. A statistical classification framework was built to diagnose cytomegalovirus status from the catalog of TCR beta chain sequences. In a later analysis, TCR nucleotide sequences were compared against IMGT/GENE-DB human TR gene sequences so that V and J genes could be assigned. Using the TCRdist pipeline, a later analysis assigned CDR3 sequences along with most-parsimonious VDJ recombination scenarios. In a later analysis, each TCR beta chain was defined by its CDR3 amino acid sequence together with its V-gene family, and reads without a unique V-gene family were excluded. To address suspected cross-contamination and a sequencing artifact, a later analysis removed approximately 600 highly shared, low-generation-probability nucleotide sequences. In a later analysis, a clonal expansion index was calculated for each public chain from normalized within-repertoire ranks of inferred template counts. In a later analysis, generation probabilities were computed using a VDJ recombination model fitted to out-of-frame rearrangements, and the results were checked against IGoR. A later analysis scored TCR-TCR, TCR-HLA and TCR-CMV co-occurrence with hypergeometric tests, applying a repertoire-size bias correction to TCR pairs. False discovery rates were estimated in a later analysis by permuting HLA or CMV assignments 20 times. In a later analysis, co-occurring TCRs were grouped using DBSCAN, and TCRdist sequence similarity was added for clustering within HLA-allele-positive subsets. Repertoires with fewer than 30,000 or more than 120,000 public chains, plus five repertoires with anomalous nucleotide sharing, were excluded from co-occurrence clustering. TCRdb took over this immuneACCESS table, retaining in-frame rearrangements with V and J assigned. Such tables are incomplete; in checked studies, under half of the missing clones stem from an unresolved V gene, and the remainder is unexplained. The DNA gave D and trimming, while V, J and clone size come from that table. This sample gives about 130,000 clones in total; over 75% of them show up just once. The ten most abundant clones make up more than 0.95% of the sample.

This specimen comes from a study of cytomegalovirus exposure and HLA in healthy donors (dated by TCRdb to 2016 to 2017). For context, the study as a whole: According to an earlier analysis of 587 of the donors, about 180 million T cells yielded some 110 million unique TCR beta sequences and about 300 Gb of sequence data. Roughly 300 gigabases of sequencing data and some 85 million unique TCR sequences were included in an early release covering over 600 HLA-typed donors. Of the roughly 400 genotyped donors, roughly 76% were placed in the genetic ancestry cluster associated with self-reported Caucasian donors. The aim of the study was to test whether cataloging public T cell receptors could identify signatures of past pathogen exposure. The study profiled the T cell repertoires of hundreds of subjects by immunosequencing and related them to cytomegalovirus serostatus. Along with the approximately 700-subject first cohort, a separate validation cohort of some 130 different subjects was used. High-throughput TCR immunosequencing, statistical association of individual TCRs with disease status, and machine learning were combined to predict cytomegalovirus infection status. To study patterns of TCR occurrence, a later analysis re-analyzed previously published TCR beta repertoires from 700 or so donors and added high-resolution HLA genotyping. Rather than drawing on any new phenotypic data, the later analysis identified candidate immune exposures from TCR beta sequences and the way those sequences occurred across donors. To decide whether each TCR beta V gene segment behaved as functional or pseudogenic, an earlier analysis of some 570 of the donors relied on high-throughput TCR beta sequencing. Donor age, sex, ethnicity and CMV serostatus were compiled alongside the repertoire data. A later genetic analysis used genome-wide SNP genotypes for about 55% of the 666 donors, treating that subset as a discovery cohort. All discovery cohort repertoires had been generated using a single sequencing platform. HLA typing covered class I and class II loci at four-digit resolution. The number of typed donors differed by locus: 629-630 for A, B, C, DRB1 and DQB1; some 500 for DQA1; about 600 for DPA1; and about 450 for DPB1. A handful of DR-DQ haplotypes were handled as single units for association and clustering because linkage in the cohort was strong. Among around 400 genotyped donors of the cohort, an average of approximately 240,000 unique TCR beta nucleotide sequences was sequenced per donor, of which about 18% were non-productive. The study at large found these results: Most TCR sequences were seen in very few donors, while some public TCRs were found in many individuals. A later analysis associated 15,000 to 20,000 TCR beta sequences with specific HLA alleles at a false discovery rate of 0.05. When HLA alleles, especially DR and DQ, strongly co-occurred, attributing TCR associations to individual alleles was difficult. Linkage disequilibrium might explain the correlated functional status among segregating V segments, but an unknown experimental factor could not be excluded. A group of highly shared sequence variants was considered likely to be a technical artifact of the sequencing pipeline. In an earlier analysis of some 640 of the donors, most TCR beta V segments were observed in productive rearrangements about 87% or about 30% of the time, broadly matching IMGT annotations. According to a later analysis, parvovirus B19, influenza, CMV and Epstein-Barr virus appeared linked to several top co-occurrence clusters. Roughly 17 rarely observed V segments, including chromosome 9 orphons, were excluded from the earlier analysis of several hundred of the donors because counts were too low. Because HLA typing was unavailable for some donors at each locus, only the typed subset was used in association tests. In a later genetic analysis, a missense DCLRE1C variant was associated with V-gene and J-gene trimming of TCR beta chains, and the association was replicated in an independent cohort. The classifier was reported to diagnose cytomegalovirus status with high specificity and sensitivity in both the original and validation cohorts. In a later genetic analysis, fewer N-insertions in productive TCRs were reported among donors in an Asian-associated ancestry cluster than the roughly 700-donor mean. In vitro tests confirmed that three of the cytomegalovirus-associated TCR beta chains recognize cytomegalovirus antigens. A further reported finding was that TCR beta sequences accurately predicted the HLA-A and HLA-B alleles for most subjects in the first cohort. In a later analysis, most CMV-associated TCR beta chains were found to appear HLA-restricted, with HLA associations seemingly driven largely by CMV exposure. Some IMGT-functional V segments, including TRBV6-2 and TRBV6-3, could not be distinguished by the 87-base-pair reads and were therefore excluded. Immune exposure information for the cohort was limited to CMV serostatus. The study listed 150 to 200 TCR beta chains as associated with cytomegalovirus. It was suggested by the authors that the approach could potentially be generalized to other disease states and immunological phenotypes. A later analysis found that HLA-associated TCR beta chains were more clonally expanded and had lower generation probabilities than equally common non-associated chains. In a later analysis, the rate of TCR association differed among HLA loci, with DRB1 alleles having the most associated TCRs and HLA-C alleles having the fewest. Roughly uniform sequencing depth across donors was assumed in presence/absence analyses, although this assumption may not hold. This cohort had only TCR beta chains sequenced, and the lack of alpha or paired-chain data limited which features could be detected.

Cut back by 4 bases and 1 base, the V and J ends lie 8 bases apart. The germline V gene gives CDR1 as SQVTM and CDR2 as ANQGSEA. Counted from cysteine to phenylalanine, this CDR3 has 13 amino acids. Just the 39-base CDR3 DNA is kept, in frame starting at base 1. The cohort was made up of about 610 healthy bone marrow donors. All cohort members were sampled while nominally healthy, although unrecorded immune exposures were likely present. The donor tested CMV seronegative, placing the donor among the approximately 400 seronegative members of the cohort. Each donor provided a peripheral blood sample, and peripheral blood mononuclear cells were used for TCR beta sequencing. The Qiagen DNeasy Blood Extraction Kit was used to extract genomic DNA from the blood cell samples.

The receptor comes from a man in his forties or fifties in good health and CMV-seronegative. The V and J segments used are TRBV29-1 and TRBJ1-5, with a tentative D gene TRBD1 over 5 matching bases. The sample comprised PBMCs. For the CDR3, the sequence is CSVVQGSNQPQHF. The DNA is TGCAGCGTTGTGCAGGGAAGCAATCAGCCCCAGCATTTT.